Listed here are 29 T cell receptor beta chains from one sample, sequenced in a study of CD8 T cells in ankylosing spondylitis. Each CDR3 protein gets one entry after TCRdb re-called the 5' RACE reads with MiXCR. The sample includes around 250,000 distinct CDR3 sequences, about 10% of them seen just once. Sequencing was performed on blood, either unsorted or a sorted T cell fraction (not recorded which). These receptors all stem from a male donor with ankylosing spondylitis or in good health (not recorded which).

This chain uses TRBV6-5 with TRBJ2-2; D gene unclear. Per germline, CDR1 MNHEY and CDR2 SVGAGI. The CDR3 contains 11 residues. Trimming took off 6 bases at V and 6 bases at J, with 5 bases between the two ends. This CDR3 is CASRGSGELFF. In DNA, the CDR3 is TGTGCCAGCAGAGGGTCCGGGGAGCTGTTTTTT.

This clonotype was picked up a small number of times. The gene calls are TRBV7-6 and TRBJ2-7, with a weak D call TRBD1 (6 bases). Trimming pared 4 bases from V and 1 base from J, leaving 11 bases between. The CDR3 runs 14 residues. Germline values: CDR1 SGHVS, CDR2 FNYEAQ. CDR3 DNA: TGTGCCAGCAGCTCCCAAACAGGGTCCTACGAGCAGTACTTC. Its protein product is CASSSQTGSYEQYF.

In this sample, this clonotype turned up a few times. The genes are TRBV28 and TRBJ2-7; the match to TRBD2 covers 7 bases. This CDR3 comprises 14 residues. With 7 bases clipped from V and 0 bases from J, the junction kept 6 bases outside the gene matches. Germline loops: CDR1 MDHEN, CDR2 SYDVKM. The chain's CDR3 is CASISREASYEQYF. Here the CDR3 DNA reads TGTGCCAGCATCTCCCGGGAGGCCTCCTACGAGCAGTACTTC.

This clonotype was counted at least ten times. The chain combines TRBV6-5 with TRBJ1-4; D is uncertain. Germline CDR1 is MNHEY and CDR2 is SVGAGI. This CDR3 is 13 amino acids long. Trimming took off 4 bases at V and 4 bases at J, with 7 bases between the two ends. The CDR3, as DNA: TGTGCCAGCAGTTTCAGCCTTAATGAAAAACTGTTTTTT. Amino acids: CASSFSLNEKLFF.

Of note for this clonotype: One base away lies a much larger clone, so this may be a sequencing read error. The V call is TRBV28, the J call TRBJ2-5; D perhaps matches TRBD2 (6 bases). The ends were cut back, 5 bases at V and 2 bases at J, with 12 bases in the middle. Per the germline V gene, CDR1 is MDHEN and CDR2 is SYDVKM. The length of the CDR3 is 14 residues. The CDR3 here is CASSPGREQETQYF. The CDR3 DNA reads TGTGCCAGCAGTCCCGGACGGGAGCAAGAGACCCAGTACTTC. The full variable domain, its missing parts supplied by reference TRBV28 and TRBJ2-5, is DVKVTQSSRYLVKRTGEKVFLECVQDMDHENMFWYRQDPGLGLRLIYFSYDVKMKEKGDIPEGYSVSREKKERFSLILESASTNQTSMYLCASSPGREQETQYFGPGTRLLVL.

The table lists this clonotype with many counts. V usage is TRBV6-5 and J usage is TRBJ1-5; weak D call: TRBD1 (5 bases). The CDR3 length is 14 residues. V shed 0 bases and J shed 7 bases, with 10 bases lying between them. Germline V lookup: CDR1 MNHEY, CDR2 SVGAGI. This CDR3 reads CASSYSSGRQPQHF. The DNA for the CDR3 is TGTGCCAGCAGTTACTCTTCGGGACGACAGCCCCAGCATTTT.

This clonotype has more than one count but fewer than ten. The chain has TRBV5-1 and TRBJ2-1, with 9 positions matching TRBD2. V lost 2 bases to trimming and J lost 6 bases; unmatched junction nucleotides: 9. Looked up from germline, CDR1 is SGHRS and CDR2 is YFSETQ. The CDR3 has 16 amino acids. The CDR3 spells CASSLSAAGGFNEQFF. Here the CDR3 DNA reads TGCGCCAGCAGCTTATCTGCTGCGGGAGGGTTCAATGAGCAGTTCTTC.

The chain joins TRBV6-5 to TRBJ2-7; the match to TRBD1 covers 9 bases. V shed 2 bases and J 5 bases; nucleotides not matched to a gene: 10. Germline V gene sequence: CDR1 MNHEY, CDR2 SVGAGI. The CDR3 contains 16 residues. CDR3 nucleotide sequence: TGTGCCAGCAGTTACCAGGGGACAGGGAGGTTCCACGAGCAGTACTTC. As protein: CASSYQGTGRFHEQYF.

This clonotype has a count of ten or more. This chain uses TRBV5-1 with TRBJ2-1; 10 positions agree with TRBD2. The germline V gene encodes CDR1 SGHRS and CDR2 YFSETQ. Trimming at V came to 3 bases and at J to 10 bases, leaving 10 bases not matched to a gene. CDR3 length equals 15 residues. The DNA of the CDR3 is TGCGCCAGCAGCTCTAGCGGGGGCAACAAGGGCGAGCAGTTCTTC. Its protein product is CASSSSGGNKGEQFF.

This clonotype has just a few counts. This rearrangement joins TRBV15 to TRBJ2-6; D is unclear. Germline-derived CDR1 and CDR2 are LNHNV and YYDKDF (reference sequence). The CDR3 spans 16 residues. V dropped 1 base and J dropped 0 bases, with 7 bases sitting between them. Written as DNA, the CDR3 is TGTGCCACCAGCAGAGGGGCTGACTCTGGGGCCAACGTCCTGACTTTC. This codes for CATSRGADSGANVLTF.

On this clonotype: This may come from a read error, since a much larger clone is one base off. The CDR3 region has the DNA TGTGCCAGCAGCTTAAGTGGCAATGGGCAGTTCTTC. Translated, it gives CASSLSGNGQFF. This chain uses TRBV7-3 with TRBJ2-1; unclear D gene. The CDR3 is made up of 12 amino acids. Germline V lookup: CDR1 SGHTA, CDR2 FQGTGA.

This clonotype occurred many times. The chain is built from TRBV20-1 and TRBJ2-2; D might be TRBD1 or TRBD2, each matching 5 bases. The germline V gene encodes CDR1 DFQATT and CDR2 SNEGSKA (reference sequence). The CDR3 has 15 amino acids. V dropped 5 bases and J dropped 2 bases, with 15 bases sitting between them. CDR3 nucleotide sequence: TGCAGTGCTCATGGGGGATACGGCAACACCGGGGAGCTGTTTTTT. Translated: CSAHGGYGNTGELFF.

This clonotype was counted many times. The CDR3 coding sequence is TGCAGTGCTAGTGCCAGCGGGAGCCGCACAGATACGCAGTATTTT. It specifies CSASASGSRTDTQYF. The chain recombines TRBV20-1 with TRBJ2-3; 8 bases line up with TRBD2. V shed 3 bases and J 1 base; nucleotides not matched to a gene: 6. The germline V gene encodes CDR1 DFQATT and CDR2 SNEGSKA (reference sequence). The CDR3 totals 15 residues.

The V call is TRBV2, the J call TRBJ2-7, with TRBD1 as a possible D gene (6 bases). CDR1 and CDR2 (germline): SNHLY, FYNNEI. This CDR3 contains 15 residues. Trimming left V 3 bases short and J 0 bases short, with 12 bases between. Here the CDR3 DNA reads TGTGCCAGCAGTGATCCAGGGGCAAACTCCTACGAGCAGTACTTC. Translating it yields CASSDPGANSYEQYF.

This clonotype was seen at least ten times. This chain links TRBV28 with TRBJ1-1; D remains unclear. The V gene's germline CDR1 is MDHEN and CDR2 SYDVKM. V was shortened by 8 bases and J by 1 base, with 8 bases between the two germline ends. This CDR3 has 12 amino acids. The CDR3 here is CASRTPNTEAFF. The CDR3, as DNA: TGTGCCAGCCGCACGCCGAACACTGAAGCTTTCTTT.

The chain couples TRBV7-6 to TRBJ2-1, with 10 bases matching TRBD1. CDR3 length: 17 residues. V lost 0 bases and J lost 4; bases outside the gene matches: 6. In germline, CDR1 is SGHVS, CDR2 FNYEAQ. CDR3 region: CASSLAGGTGEYNEQFF. The CDR3 DNA follows: TGTGCCAGCAGCTTAGCCGGGGGGACAGGGGAATACAATGAGCAGTTCTTC.

This clonotype was counted at least ten times. V is TRBV24-1 and J is TRBJ2-4; D perhaps matches TRBD1 (6 bases). CDR1 is KGHDR and CDR2 is SFDVKD in the germline V gene. V lost 9 bases and J lost 1, with 9 bases in between. The CDR3 is 13 amino acids. The CDR3 protein is CATPQGAKNIQYF. The CDR3 DNA reads as TGTGCCACCCCGCAGGGGGCCAAAAACATTCAGTACTTC.

This clonotype was observed a handful of times. The genes are TRBV5-1 and TRBJ2-1; 13 positions agree with TRBD2. The V gene end was trimmed by 6 bases and the J gene end by 7 bases; junction bases not matched to a gene: 7. Germline CDR1 SGHRS, CDR2 YFSETQ. The CDR3 length is 15 residues. CDR3 amino acids: CASMPRTSGGNEQFF. As DNA, the CDR3 is TGCGCCAGCATGCCTAGGACTAGCGGGGGTAATGAGCAGTTCTTC.

This clonotype was found a few times. CDR3 region: CASSFNAENEKLFF. The CDR3 region has the DNA TGCGCCAGCAGCTTTAATGCGGAAAATGAAAAACTGTTTTTT. The rearrangement uses TRBV5-1 and TRBJ1-4, with D unclear. Germline loops: CDR1 SGHRS, CDR2 YFSETQ. The V and J ends lost 2 bases and 5 bases respectively, with 10 bases between them. This CDR3 contains 14 residues.

This clonotype was observed at least ten times. The chain joins TRBV12-3 or TRBV12-4 to TRBJ1-2, with D possibly TRBD1 on 6 matching bases. This CDR3 region has 15 residues. The V gene lost 5 bases and the J gene lost 4 bases, with 17 bases spanning the gap. The CDR3 bases are TGTGCCAGCAGTAAAACAGGGACAAACACCTATGGCTACACCTTC. The encoded protein is CASSKTGTNTYGYTF.

There are many counts of this clonotype. V usage is TRBV5-1 and J usage is TRBJ2-1; possible D gene TRBD1, 5 bases. The V end lost 0 bases, the J end lost 10 bases, and 11 bases lay between the germline ends. In germline, CDR1 is SGHRS, CDR2 YFSETQ. CDR3 length equals 13 residues. As DNA, the CDR3 is TGCGCCAGCAGCTTGGCACAGGTTGACGAGCAGTTCTTC. Translation gives CASSLAQVDEQFF.

This clonotype showed up just a few times. This CDR3 reads CASSAQGLAYNEQFF. In DNA, the CDR3 is TGTGCCAGCAGTGCCCAGGGACTAGCCTACAATGAGCAGTTCTTC. The chain couples TRBV28 to TRBJ2-1, with 8 nucleotides matching TRBD2. The CDR3 runs 15 residues. The J segment lost 2 bases and the V segment lost 5 bases, leaving 5 bases of the junction unmatched. CDR1 is MDHEN, CDR2 SYDVKM, per germline.

The chain employs TRBV7-9 and TRBJ2-2; the match to TRBD1 covers 8 bases. Germline assignment: CDR1 SEHNR and CDR2 FQNEAQ (reference sequence). Germline trimming cut 0 bases from V and 9 bases from J; bases unmatched to any gene: 6. This CDR3 contains 15 residues. CDR3 loop: CASSLAGTGYWELFF. The CDR3 DNA sequence: TGTGCCAGCAGCTTAGCGGGGACAGGCTATTGGGAGCTGTTTTTT. Filled out from reference TRBV7-9 and TRBJ2-2, the complete variable domain reads DTGVSQNPRHKITKRGQNVTFRCDPISEHNRLYWYRQTLGQGPEFLTYFQNEAQLEKSRLLSDRFSAERPKGSFSTLEIQRTEQGDSAMYLCASSLAGTGYWELFFGEGSRLTVL.

This clonotype was seen ten or more times. The J gene is TRBJ2-5, the V gene TRBV29-1, with 8 bases that match TRBD1. The CDR3 is made up of 13 amino acids. The V gene's germline CDR1 is SQVTM and CDR2 ANQGSEA. With 4 bases clipped from V and 5 bases from J, the junction kept 6 bases outside the gene matches. The CDR3 here is CSVGTGNEETQYF. The CDR3 nucleotides read TGCAGCGTTGGGACAGGGAACGAGGAGACCCAGTACTTC.

There are many counts of this clonotype. The V and J genes are TRBV27 and TRBJ2-5; no clear D gene. The length of the CDR3 is 13 residues. The V gene's germline CDR1 is MNHEY and CDR2 SMNVEV (reference sequence). V lost 4 bases and J 5 bases, leaving 11 bases between the germline ends. The CDR3, as DNA: TGTGCCAGCAGTTCGGGCCTTTGGGAGACCCAGTACTTC. It specifies CASSSGLWETQYF.

This clonotype was detected ten times or more. The V gene is TRBV19, the J gene TRBJ2-1; D ambiguous. This CDR3 has 12 residues. Germline CDR1 is LNHDA and CDR2 is SQIVND (reference sequence). Trimming removed 9 bases from V and 0 bases from J, with 6 bases in between. The CDR3 sequence: CARHRSYNEQFF. In nucleotides, the CDR3 is TGTGCCAGGCACCGCTCCTACAATGAGCAGTTCTTC.

This clonotype showed up many times. This sequence joins TRBV29-1 and TRBJ2-7; D unclear. CDR3 length: 12 amino acids. The germline V gene has CDR1 SQVTM and CDR2 ANQGSEA. Trimming pared 5 bases from V and 6 bases from J, leaving 14 bases between. Here the CDR3 reads CSVSGNGREQYF. CDR3 DNA sequence: TGCAGCGTTTCTGGAAACGGTCGCGAGCAGTACTTC.

This clonotype was detected only a few times. V is TRBV20-1 and J is TRBJ2-7, with 9 bases lining up with TRBD1. Germline loops: CDR1 DFQATT, CDR2 SNEGSKA (reference sequence). The V and J ends lost 0 bases and 3 bases, in that order; junction bases with no gene match: 9. This CDR3 has 16 residues. The CDR3 DNA sequence: TGCAGTGCTAGAGACTTCGCGGGACAGGGATACTACGAGCAGTACTTC. This translates into CSARDFAGQGYYEQYF.

This clonotype was observed many times. The V gene is TRBV20-1, the J gene TRBJ2-2; unclear D gene. This CDR3 is 13 amino acids long. Trimming took off 3 bases at V and 2 bases at J, with 7 bases between the two ends. The germline V gene has CDR1 DFQATT and CDR2 SNEGSKA (reference sequence). The chain's CDR3 is CSASSPNTGELFF. CDR3 coding DNA: TGCAGTGCTAGCTCACCTAACACCGGGGAGCTGTTTTTT.